This section outlines one T cell receptor (beta chain) sequence together with its context. Preparation of the TCRbeta library was carried out with unique molecular identifiers. TCRdb itself ran the PCR reads through MiXCR, one entry per CDR3 protein. The table includes approximately 590,000 distinct CDR3 sequences, about 11% detected once. This sample was included in a study of T-cell reconstitution after alpha-beta-depleted transplantation in children. Trimming pared 5 bases from V and 0 bases from J, leaving 15 bases between. The CDR3 runs to 16 residues. Germline V lookup: CDR1 SGHAT, CDR2 FQNNGV. The receptor's source is a human donor who donated a stem cell graft to a child with acute myeloid leukemia. V gene TRBV11-2 combines with J gene TRBJ2-3; D perhaps matches TRBD2 (6 bases). The source was PBMCs from the stem cell graft donor, collected from the stem cell graft. CDR3 coding DNA: TGTGCCAGCAGCCCGCGGGACCGGGCTAGCACAGATACGCAGTATTTT. As protein: CASSPRDRASTDTQYF.